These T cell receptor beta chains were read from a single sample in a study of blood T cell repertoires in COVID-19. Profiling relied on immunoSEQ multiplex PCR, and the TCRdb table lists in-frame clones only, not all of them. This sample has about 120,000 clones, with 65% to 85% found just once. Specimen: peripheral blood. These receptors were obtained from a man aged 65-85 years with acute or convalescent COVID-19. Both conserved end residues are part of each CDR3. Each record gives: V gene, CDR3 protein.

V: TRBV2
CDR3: CASTKTGESYNSPLHF

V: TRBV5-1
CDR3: CASSLGGTSYTDTQYF

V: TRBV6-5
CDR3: CASSYSGQRNTEAFF

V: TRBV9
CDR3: CASSVDGGRSEKLFF

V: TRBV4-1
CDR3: CASSQGSGIYEQYF

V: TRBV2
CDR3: CASSEQGISGYTF

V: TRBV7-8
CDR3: CASSPGTSGEQGELFF

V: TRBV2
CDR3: CASSLQRGPYNEQFF

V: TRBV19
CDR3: CASAKRGVSYNEQFF

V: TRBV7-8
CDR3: CASSRGRARGQPQHF

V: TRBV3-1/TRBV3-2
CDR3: CASSQGRGGAALGPQHF

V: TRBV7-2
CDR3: CASSFGGAAGRASPLHF

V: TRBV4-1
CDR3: CASSQASGKETQYF

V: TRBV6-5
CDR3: CASLFFRGMDQPQHF

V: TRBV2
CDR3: CASSGDRGPDTQYF

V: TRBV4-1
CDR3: CASSHAGTGTYEQYF

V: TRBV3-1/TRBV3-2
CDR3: CASSQGLATQYF

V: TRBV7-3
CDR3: CASSLHALAPSGGADTQYF

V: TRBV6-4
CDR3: CASSRGGTYNEQFF

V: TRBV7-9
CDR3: CASDQGGFADTQYF

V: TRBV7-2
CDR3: CASSAHSGGTTNTQYF

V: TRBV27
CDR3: CASSTRTGTETQYF

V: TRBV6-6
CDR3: CASQQGRNQPQHF

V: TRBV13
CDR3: CASSLAQGRADTQYF

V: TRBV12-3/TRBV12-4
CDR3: CASTLSVYQPQHF

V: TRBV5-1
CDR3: CASSVGPGYNSPLHF

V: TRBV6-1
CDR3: CASSERVVETQYF

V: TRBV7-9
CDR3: CASNLPSGGSTDTQYF

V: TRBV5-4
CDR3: CASSPGTDIQNSPLHF

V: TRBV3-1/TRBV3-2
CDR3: CASSPQGAGRYEQYF

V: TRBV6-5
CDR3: CASSRTGNTEAFF

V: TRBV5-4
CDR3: CASSSGGAEDTQYF

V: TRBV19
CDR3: CASTVAGGIGDEQFF

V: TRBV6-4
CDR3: CASGAGGDTDTQYF

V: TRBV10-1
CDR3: CASSSGRGDTDTQYF

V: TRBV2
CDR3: CASRRQGSTNEKLFF

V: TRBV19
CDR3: CASSIAEPGSSYNSPLHF

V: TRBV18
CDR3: CASSPLRDTVYGYTF

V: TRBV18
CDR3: CASSPHRFHVTGELFF

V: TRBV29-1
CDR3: CSGRTEGYGYTF